The sequence of this TCR beta chain was determined in a study of a mutant IDH1 vaccine in newly diagnosed glioma. Background on the study: Standard pretreatment was either radiotherapy, temozolomide, or, for most, radiochemotherapy with temozolomide.

Specified time point: week 11, during vaccination. Vaccine doses each comprised 300 ug of mutant IDH1 20-mer peptide, with topical imiquimod. On this clone itself: Its antigen is currently unknown.

The CDR3 runs to 13 residues. The germline CDR1 and CDR2 sequences are SGHVS and FQNEAQ. V lost 5 bases and J lost 0, with 5 bases in between. Sequencing was performed with immunoSEQ multiplex PCR; in TCRdb, only in-frame clones are kept and a portion is missing. Of around 62,000 clones in the sample, around 89% are singletons; the top ten hold 1.9%. The sample was PBMCs, taken from a glioma patient whose treatment included an IDH1 peptide vaccine. This receptor was taken from a man aged 35 to 55 with glioma. The rearrangement links TRBV7-8 to TRBJ1-5; unclear D gene. CDR3: CASSPISNQPQHF. CDR3 sequence (DNA): TGTGCCAGCAGCCCCATTAGCAATCAGCCCCAGCATTTT.